These 30 T cell receptor beta chains were sequenced from one sample in a study of CD8 T cells in Susac syndrome. RNA in amounts of about 0.5 to 1 ug was reverse transcribed with random hexamers. Each CDR3 protein gets one entry after TCRdb re-called the immunoSEQ multiplex PCR reads with MiXCR. The sample has over 15,000 distinct CDR3 sequences; 95% are singletons. What was sequenced was CD8+ T cells from PBMCs. The source is a human donor in good health.

The chain has TRBV4-2 and TRBJ2-5, with D possibly being TRBD1 (5 bases). The V gene's germline CDR1 is LGHNA and CDR2 YNFKEQ. There are 15 residues in the CDR3. The germline V and J ends were trimmed by 0 bases and 4 bases, with 12 bases remaining between them. The CDR3 DNA is TGTGCCAGCAGCCAAGATCAAGGGGCTATAGAGACCCAGTACTTC. This sequence encodes CASSQDQGAIETQYF.

The chain recombines TRBV29-1 with TRBJ1-5; D remains ambiguous. CDR1 and CDR2 from the germline V gene are SQVTM and ANQGSEA. CDR3 length: 14 amino acids. Trimming removed 7 bases from V and 6 bases from J, with 19 bases in between. DNA of the CDR3: TGCAGCGCAGCCTTAGGGTTGCCGGGTCAGCCCCAGCATTTT. It specifies CSAALGLPGQPQHF.

Note on this clonotype: A read error may account for a junction end that differs from germline. J is TRBJ2-7 and V is TRBV4-2; 9 nucleotides agree with TRBD1. This CDR3 region has 15 residues. Germline values: CDR1 LGHNA, CDR2 YNFKEQ. CDR3 loop: CAGSQEGQGLDEQYF. The CDR3, as DNA: TGTGCCGGCAGCCAGGAGGGACAGGGACTTGACGAGCAGTACTTC.

The chain recombines TRBV30 with TRBJ1-4; no definite D call. The germline V gene has CDR1 GTSNPN and CDR2 SVGIG (reference sequence). The CDR3 extends over 15 amino acids. The germline V and J ends were trimmed by 3 bases and 3 bases, with 14 bases remaining between them. Here the CDR3 reads CAWSETGRSNEKLFF. In DNA form, the CDR3 reads TGTGCCTGGAGCGAAACCGGGAGATCTAATGAAAAACTGTTTTTT. Full variable domain (missing parts from reference TRBV30 and TRBJ1-4): SQTIHQWPATLVQPVGSPLSLECTVEGTSNPNLYWYRQAAGRGLQLLFYSVGIGQISSEVPQNLSASRPQDRQFILSSKKLLLSDSGFYLCAWSETGRSNEKLFFGSGTQLSVL.

The chain uses TRBV13 and TRBJ1-1, with D possibly being TRBD1 (6 bases). The CDR3 is 15 amino acids. CDR1 and CDR2 (germline): PRHDT, FYEKMQ (reference sequence). The V and J ends lost 5 bases and 3 bases respectively, with 16 bases between them. The CDR3 DNA is TGTGCCAGCAGCCCCAGCGGGGGGCGCCACACTGAAGCTTTCTTT. This sequence encodes CASSPSGGRHTEAFF.

The chain carries TRBV7-9 and TRBJ1-4; possible D gene TRBD1, 6 bases. The ends were cut back, 5 bases at V and 8 bases at J, with 30 bases in the middle. There are 19 residues in the CDR3. Germline V lookup: CDR1 SEHNR, CDR2 FQNEAQ (reference sequence). The CDR3 nucleotides are TGTGCCAGCAGCGACGAGGCGGAGGGGAACAGGGCTGCGTGGGAAAAACTGTTTTTT. Its translation is CASSDEAEGNRAAWEKLFF.

This clonotype was seen only once. The rearrangement uses TRBV10-3 and TRBJ2-7; D gene uncertain. CDR1 and CDR2 from the germline V gene are ENHRY and SYGVKD. The CDR3 is made up of 13 amino acids. Trimming removed 4 bases at V and 2 bases at J, with 9 bases between. The CDR3 nucleotides are TGTGCCATCAGTGGAGTGCAGACCTACGAGCAGTACTTC. Protein: CAISGVQTYEQYF.

V gene TRBV28 combines with J gene TRBJ2-1; 10 nucleotides line up with TRBD2. The germline gives CDR1 MDHEN, CDR2 SYDVKM. CDR3 length: 17 residues. Trimming removed 4 bases from V and 10 bases from J; junction bases left unmatched: 16. CDR3 protein: CASSSPTSGNVPGEQFF. In DNA, the CDR3 is TGTGCCAGCAGTTCCCCTACTAGCGGGAACGTTCCGGGGGAGCAGTTCTTC.

This sequence joins TRBV27 and TRBJ2-3, with 9 bases aligning to TRBD2. This CDR3 has 17 amino acids. V dropped 7 bases and J dropped 0; count of bases not matched to a gene: 11. From germline, CDR1 is MNHEY and CDR2 SMNVEV (reference sequence). Written as DNA, the CDR3 is TGTGCCAGCATCCAGAGGCTAGCGGGGCCAAGCACAGATACGCAGTATTTT. Protein product: CASIQRLAGPSTDTQYF.

This chain uses TRBV29-1 with TRBJ2-7; 8 nucleotides line up with TRBD2. CDR3 size: 12 residues. CDR1 is SQVTM and CDR2 is ANQGSEA in the germline V gene. Germline trimming cut 6 bases from V and 6 bases from J; bases unmatched to any gene: 7. The CDR3 loop reads CSVRAGAGEQYF. CDR3 sequence (DNA): TGCAGCGTCAGAGCGGGAGCCGGCGAGCAGTACTTC.

V is TRBV3-1 and J is TRBJ2-7, with 11 bases matching TRBD2. The CDR3 runs 19 residues. Germline trimming cut 0 bases from V and 3 bases from J; bases unmatched to any gene: 13. Per the germline V gene, CDR1 is LGHDT and CDR2 is YNNKEL (reference sequence). The CDR3 reads CASSQDHRHTSGRYYEQYF. DNA for the CDR3: TGTGCCAGCAGCCAAGATCACCGGCATACTAGCGGGAGATACTACGAGCAGTACTTC.

CDR3 region: CASSEHSGTGLYYEQYF. CDR3 bases: TGCGCCAGCAGCGAGCATTCCGGGACAGGTCTCTACTACGAGCAGTACTTC. The genes are TRBV5-1 and TRBJ2-7; 8 nucleotides match TRBD1. The CDR3 length is 17 residues. Trimming took 4 bases from V and 3 from J; bases not matched to a gene: 15. Germline V CDR1 and CDR2: SGHRS, YFSETQ.

This clonotype was seen only once. The chain recombines TRBV2 with TRBJ2-3; D uncertain. This CDR3 is 12 amino acids long. CDR1 SNHLY and CDR2 FYNNEI come from the germline V gene. V lost 6 bases and J lost 1, with 5 bases in between. CDR3 DNA: TGTGCCAGCAGGCCCCGCACAGATACGCAGTATTTT. This encodes CASRPRTDTQYF.

The genes are TRBV11-2 and TRBJ2-5; D gene unclear. Germline CDR1 is SGHAT and CDR2 is FQNNGV. The length of the CDR3 is 13 residues. V dropped 0 bases and J dropped 5 bases, with 7 bases sitting between them. CDR3 coding DNA: TGTGCCAGCAGCTTAGACCCCGTGGAGACCCAGTACTTC. Its protein product is CASSLDPVETQYF.

The chain has TRBV5-4 and TRBJ2-1, with D possibly matching TRBD2 (6 bases). Deletions cut 4 bases from V and 10 bases from J, with 24 bases between. The CDR3 loop spans 16 amino acids. Germline CDR1 and CDR2: SGHNT and YYREEE (reference sequence). The CDR3 reads CASSPARDWPGREQFF. CDR3 in DNA: TGTGCCAGCAGCCCTGCCCGGGACTGGCCTGGGAGGGAGCAGTTCTTC.

The J gene is TRBJ2-2, the V gene TRBV13; D gene uncertain. V dropped 2 bases and J dropped 0 bases, with 10 bases sitting between them. The V gene's germline CDR1 is PRHDT and CDR2 FYEKMQ (reference sequence). The CDR3 runs 16 residues. The CDR3 sequence is CASSLSENSNTGELFF. DNA for the CDR3: TGTGCCAGCAGCTTATCTGAGAATTCGAACACCGGGGAGCTGTTTTTT.

The J gene is TRBJ2-7, the V gene TRBV28; TRBD1 agrees at 11 bases. The V and J ends lost 8 bases and 5 bases, in that order; junction bases with no gene match: 8. CDR1 is MDHEN and CDR2 is SYDVKM in the germline V gene. This CDR3 has 14 amino acids. The DNA for the CDR3 is TGTGCCAGCCACCGGGACAGGGGGATCGACGAGCAGTACTTC. Translated, it gives CASHRDRGIDEQYF.

The chain is built from TRBV5-4 and TRBJ2-7; D ambiguous. Germline values: CDR1 SGHNT, CDR2 YYREEE (reference sequence). The CDR3 has 13 residues. Trimming removed 0 bases at V and 3 bases at J, with 7 bases between. The CDR3 is CASSLGSGYEQYF. The CDR3 coding sequence is TGTGCCAGCAGCTTGGGATCTGGCTACGAGCAGTACTTC.

This clonotype was detected only a few times. This chain links TRBV5-1 with TRBJ2-7; 10 bases fit TRBD1. CDR3 size: 14 residues. V was clipped by 3 bases and J by 2 bases; unmatched bases: 2. Germline V CDR1 and CDR2: SGHRS, YFSETQ. The CDR3, as DNA: TGCGCCAGCAGCTGGGGGACAGGGGCCTACGAGCAGTACTTC. This translates into CASSWGTGAYEQYF.

The chain links TRBV19 to TRBJ2-1; 10 bases are shared with TRBD2. The germline V gene encodes CDR1 LNHDA and CDR2 SQIVND (reference sequence). The CDR3 spans 15 residues. V was clipped by 5 bases and J by 4 bases; unmatched bases: 5. CDR3 in amino acids: CASSRTSGPYNEQFF. CDR3 DNA: TGTGCCAGTAGTCGGACTAGCGGCCCATACAATGAGCAGTTCTTC.

The rearrangement uses TRBV30 and TRBJ2-3; D uncertain. V gave up 5 bases and J gave up 2 bases, with 14 bases separating them. Germline CDR1 is GTSNPN and CDR2 is SVGIG (reference sequence). This CDR3 has 14 residues. The DNA for the CDR3 is TGTGCCTGGGACCCCGATGTGGACACAGATACGCAGTATTTT. Translated, it gives CAWDPDVDTDTQYF.

The gene calls are TRBV5-4 and TRBJ1-2; 9 bases fit TRBD1. Germline CDR1 is SGHNT and CDR2 is YYREEE (reference sequence). The CDR3 runs to 14 residues. V gave up 2 bases and J gave up 6 bases; unmatched junction bases: 5. The CDR3 coding sequence is TGTGCCAGCAGCTTTCCCGGGACAGGGAATGGCTACACCTTC. Encoded protein: CASSFPGTGNGYTF.

This rearrangement joins TRBV6-2 or TRBV6-3 to TRBJ1-4, with 11 bases lining up with TRBD1. The CDR3 runs to 15 residues. V lost 2 bases, J lost 10 bases, and 6 bases stayed unmatched. Germline CDR1 MNHEY, CDR2 SVGEGT. CDR3 protein: CASSYDPGTGGKLFF. DNA of the CDR3: TGTGCCAGCAGTTACGACCCCGGGACAGGGGGAAAACTGTTTTTT.

V is TRBV7-9 and J is TRBJ2-7, with D perhaps assigned TRBD1 or TRBD2 (6 bases each). V was pared by 5 bases and J by 3 bases, with 14 bases between. Germline V gene sequence: CDR1 SEHNR, CDR2 FQNEAQ (reference sequence). CDR3 length: 14 amino acids. CDR3 protein: CASSPEGGRYEQYV. CDR3 in DNA: TGTGCCAGCAGCCCCGAGGGGGGCCGCTACGAGCAGTACGTC.

This chain joins TRBV5-1 and TRBJ2-7; D possibly corresponds to TRBD2 (6 bases). The CDR3 has 16 residues. Germline assignment: CDR1 SGHRS and CDR2 YFSETQ. Trimming stripped 1 base from V and 3 bases from J, with 17 bases between. The CDR3 loop reads CASSLWGETSNYEQYV. DNA for the CDR3: TGCGCCAGCAGCTTGTGGGGGGAGACTTCAAACTACGAGCAGTACGTC.

This sequence joins TRBV7-9 and TRBJ2-1, with D unresolved. V lost 2 bases to trimming and J lost 9 bases, with 14 bases between them. This CDR3 has 14 residues. Per germline, CDR1 SEHNR and CDR2 FQNEAQ (reference sequence). The CDR3 region is CASSLLLTHGEQFF. CDR3 bases: TGTGCCAGCAGCTTACTTTTAACCCACGGTGAGCAGTTCTTC.

The gene calls are TRBV24-1 and TRBJ1-2; D uncertain. CDR1 is KGHDR, CDR2 SFDVKD, per germline. The germline V and J ends were trimmed by 2 bases and 8 bases, with 14 bases remaining between them. This CDR3 spans 14 amino acids. DNA of the CDR3: TGTGCCACCAGTGATTCAGGTGGGGTTATGGGCTACACCTTC. This codes for CATSDSGGVMGYTF.

The J gene is TRBJ1-1, the V gene TRBV28; D may be TRBD1 (6 bases). Germline V gene sequence: CDR1 MDHEN, CDR2 SYDVKM. Trimming shortened V by 3 bases and J by 5 bases, and 7 bases separated the two germline ends. The CDR3 has 12 amino acids. Here the CDR3 DNA reads TGTGCCAGCAGTTTCAGGGGAACTGAAGCTTTCTTT. Protein sequence: CASSFRGTEAFF.

The genes are TRBV5-5 and TRBJ2-7, with TRBD1 matching 10 bases. V gave up 0 bases and J gave up 5 bases; unmatched junction bases: 2. The CDR3 runs 14 residues. CDR1 and CDR2 (germline): SGHKS, YYEKEE (reference sequence). The CDR3 loop is CASSLGTGGNEQYV. Written as DNA, the CDR3 is TGTGCCAGCAGCTTGGGGACAGGGGGGAACGAGCAGTACGTC.

The CDR3 DNA is TGTGCCAGCAGCCCCGCTCGGGGGCGTGCTAGCGGGGGGAGCCAGTACTTC. This translates into CASSPARGRASGGSQYF. The chain is built from TRBV7-2 and TRBJ2-5; 11 bases fit TRBD2. The CDR3 length is 17 residues. Trimming removed 5 bases from V and 10 bases from J; junction bases left unmatched: 18. From germline, CDR1 is SGHTA and CDR2 FQGNSA.